This is a list of T cell receptor beta chains from one sample in a study of blood T cell repertoires in COVID-19. The protocol was immunoSEQ multiplex PCR, while the TCRdb copy is restricted to in-frame clones and leaves out a portion. The sample consists of 300,000 to 400,000 clones, 87% of them appearing once. What was sequenced was PBMCs or T cells enriched from blood (not recorded which). The source of these receptors is a woman aged 25 to 45 who had recovered from COVID-19. Both conserved end residues are part of each CDR3. A D gene is named only where the DNA matches it firmly. Clone size, where shown, is once, few, many, or a class for clones that have expanded.

j_call | v_call | clone_size | d_call | cdr3_nt | cdr3_aa
TRBJ1-3 | TRBV3-1/TRBV3-2 | few | TRBD1 | TGTGCCAGCAGCGAAGGGGGCGAGGCTGGAAACACCATATATTTT | CASSEGGEAGNTIYF
TRBJ1-4 | TRBV3-1/TRBV3-2 | - | - | TGTGCCAGCAGCCAAGATAGGGCGAGGGTGGCTAATGAAAAACTGTTTTTT | CASSQDRARVANEKLFF
TRBJ1-1 | TRBV5-4 | - | - | TGTGCCAGCAGCCCCGGGACAAAGAACACTGAAGCTTTCTTT | CASSPGTKNTEAFF
TRBJ1-3 | TRBV5-1 | once | - | TGCGCCAGCAGCTTGTCGAGCTCTGGAAACACCATATATTTT | CASSLSSSGNTIYF
TRBJ2-7 | TRBV13 | - | TRBD2 | TGTGCCAGCAGCCGGAATAGCGGGGGCGCCGCCTACGAGCAGTACTTC | CASSRNSGGAAYEQYF
TRBJ1-2 | TRBV28 | - | TRBD1 | TGTGCCAGCAGTGTGGTGCGGGACAGGGGGCCTTCCTCCTATGGCTACACCTTC | CASSVVRDRGPSSYGYTF
TRBJ1-5 | TRBV6-2/TRBV6-3 | - | - | TGTGCCAGCAGTTACGGGGCAGGGGCCAGTAATCAGCCCCAGCATTTT | CASSYGAGASNQPQHF
TRBJ1-1 | TRBV28 | - | - | TGTGCCAGCGGGCAGAACACTGAAGCTTTCTTT | CASGQNTEAFF
TRBJ2-7 | TRBV6-6 | - | TRBD1 | TGTGCCAGCAGTAAGACAGGGGGCCCCTACGAGCAGTACTTC | CASSKTGGPYEQYF
TRBJ2-7 | TRBV10-2 | few | - | TGCGCCAGCAGTGATAGGCCAGGGATCTACGAGCAGTACTTC | CASSDRPGIYEQYF
TRBJ2-7 | TRBV5-4 | - | - | TGTGCCAGCAGCCCCGGATTGGGAGACTACGAGCAGTACTTC | CASSPGLGDYEQYF
TRBJ1-1 | TRBV7-2 | - | - | TGTGCCAGCAGTAAGGCAGGGGAATGGACTGAAGCTTTCTTT | CASSKAGEWTEAFF
TRBJ1-6 | TRBV23-1 | - | - | TGCGCCAGCAGTCAAACGGAAGAACAGTTAAATTCACCCCTCCACTTT | CASSQTEEQLNSPLHF
TRBJ1-5 | TRBV5-6 | - | - | TGTGCCAGCAGCTTGGGACAGGACCTTAGCAATCAGCCCCAGCATTTT | CASSLGQDLSNQPQHF
TRBJ2-7 | TRBV27 | - | TRBD1 | TGTGCCAGCAGCTCCCGACAGGGGGTCTACGAGCAGTACTTC | CASSSRQGVYEQYF
TRBJ1-4 | TRBV10-2 | - | - | TGCGCCAGCAGTGAGACCACCCAGGGGCTGTTTTTT | CASSETTQGLFF
TRBJ2-5 | TRBV25-1 | - | TRBD1 | TGTGCCAGCAGTGAACCCGGCAGGGGGCAGACCCAGTACTTC | CASSEPGRGQTQYF
TRBJ1-6 | TRBV30 | - | - | TGTGCCTGGAGTCAGGCCCTAAATTCACCCCTCCACTTT | CAWSQALNSPLHF
TRBJ1-3 | TRBV28 | - | TRBD1 | TGTGCCAGCAGTTTATTTTGGGGGACAGGGGGCTCCCATTCTGGAAACACCATATATTTT | CASSLFWGTGGSHSGNTIYF
TRBJ2-1 | TRBV5-5 | few | - | TGTGCCAGCAGCTTGTATAGCGGAAACTCCTACAATGAGCAGTTCTTC | CASSLYSGNSYNEQFF
TRBJ2-7 | TRBV5-6 | - | TRBD1 | TGTGCCAGCACCTCTGGGACAGGGACTCCCCTCTCCTACGAGCAGTACTTC | CASTSGTGTPLSYEQYF
TRBJ1-2 | TRBV25-1 | - | - | TGTGCCAGCAGTGAGCACGGGGGTTATGGCTACACCTTC | CASSEHGGYGYTF
TRBJ2-1 | TRBV14 | - | - | TGTGCCAGCAGCCAAGGTCAGAGGAATGAGCAGTTCTTC | CASSQGQRNEQFF
TRBJ2-2 | TRBV10-3 | - | - | TGTGCCATCAGTGAGTTAGGGGCGAACACCGGGGAGCTGTTTTTT | CAISELGANTGELFF
TRBJ2-7 | TRBV18 | - | - | TGTGCCAGCTCACCAATGGTAGAAGTTTCGAAGCAGTACTTC | CASSPMVEVSKQYF
TRBJ2-1 | TRBV29-1 | - | - | TGCAGCGTTGAAGCGTCAAACTGGCAGTTCTTC | CSVEASNWQFF
TRBJ2-2 | TRBV2 | - | TRBD2 | TGTGCCAGCAGTGTCCCGGGACTAGCGAGCACCGGGGAGCTGTTTTTT | CASSVPGLASTGELFF
TRBJ1-5 | TRBV7-2 | - | - | TGTGCCAGCAGCCGCGGCGTCAGGCCCCAGCATTTT | CASSRGVRPQHF
TRBJ1-4 | TRBV18 | - | - | TGTGCCAGCTCACCACCGGGACTAAGAAATGAAAAACTGTTTTTT | CASSPPGLRNEKLFF
TRBJ2-3 | TRBV11-2 | - | - | TGTGCCAGCAGCCCGACCAGGGGGGCCACAGATACGCAGTATTTT | CASSPTRGATDTQYF
TRBJ2-2 | TRBV5-1 | - | TRBD2 | TGCGCCAGCAGCTCCGAGGGACTAGCGGGGACCTACACCGGGGAGCTGTTTTTT | CASSSEGLAGTYTGELFF
TRBJ2-3 | TRBV19 | - | TRBD2 | TGTGCCAGTAGATTAGCGGGGGCCGCCACAGATACGCAGTATTTT | CASRLAGAATDTQYF
TRBJ1-1 | TRBV6-5 | - | - | TGTGCCAGCAGTTGGCGGGGAAGGGGAACTGAAGCTTTCTTT | CASSWRGRGTEAFF
TRBJ1-2 | TRBV12-3/TRBV12-4 | - | TRBD1 | TGTGCCAGCAGTAAGACAGGGTACTATGGCTACACCTTC | CASSKTGYYGYTF
TRBJ2-7 | TRBV11-1 | - | - | TGTGCCAGCAGCTTAACACCCGCAGGGATCTACGAGCAGTACTTC | CASSLTPAGIYEQYF
TRBJ2-5 | TRBV9 | once | TRBD2 | TGTGCCAGCAGCGTAGCGGGGGGGCCGGGGGAGACCCAGTACTTC | CASSVAGGPGETQYF
TRBJ2-2 | TRBV7-8 | - | - | TGTGCCAGCAGCCAGAGACAGCTTCCCAGCGGGGAGCTGTTTTTT | CASSQRQLPSGELFF
TRBJ1-5 | TRBV6-6 | - | TRBD1 | TGTGCCAGCAGTTACTCGCCAGGGGGCTCGGGTCGGCCCCAGCATTTT | CASSYSPGGSGRPQHF
TRBJ2-7 | TRBV7-2 | - | - | TGTGCCAGCAGCTTAAAAGGGAATGGACAGCACTACGAGCAGTACTTC | CASSLKGNGQHYEQYF
TRBJ2-1 | TRBV18 | - | TRBD2 | TGTGCCAGCTCGCCAGTACTAAGCGGGGGGGCGGCAAATGAGCAGTTCTTC | CASSPVLSGGAANEQFF
TRBJ2-1 | TRBV6-2/TRBV6-3 | - | TRBD1 | TGTGCCAGCAGTTACGCGGACAGGCGAGGCTCCTACAATGAGCAGTTCTTC | CASSYADRRGSYNEQFF
TRBJ2-3 | TRBV5-1 | once | TRBD2 | TGCGCCAGCAGCTTGTTGCCTAGCGGGGGCCGAAGCACAGATACGCAGTATTTT | CASSLLPSGGRSTDTQYF
TRBJ2-7 | TRBV6-6 | - | - | TGTGCCAGCAGGCCACAGGGATTCGGCTACGAGCAGTACTTC | CASRPQGFGYEQYF
TRBJ2-7 | TRBV19 | - | - | TGTGCCAGTAGTCGCGGGCAGGTAGCCTACGAGCAGTACTTC | CASSRGQVAYEQYF
TRBJ1-2 | TRBV7-2 | - | - | TGTGCCAGCAGCGCCCGGGATCCTAACTATGGCTACACCTTC | CASSARDPNYGYTF
TRBJ1-5 | TRBV15 | - | - | TGTGCCACCAGCAGGGACAGACACAATCAGCCCCAGCATTTT | CATSRDRHNQPQHF
TRBJ2-3 | TRBV3-1/TRBV3-2 | - | - | TGTGCCAGCAGCCAAGTGGGTAGCCGGGATACGCAGTATTTT | CASSQVGSRDTQYF
TRBJ1-6 | TRBV5-6 | - | - | TGTGCCAGTAGGACAGCCTCCTATAATTCACCCCTCCACTTT | CASRTASYNSPLHF
TRBJ1-6 | TRBV18 | - | TRBD1 | TGTGCCAGCTCACAATTTAGGACAGGCGGGGATTCACCCCTCCACTTT | CASSQFRTGGDSPLHF
TRBJ2-7 | TRBV25-1 | - | - | TGTGCCAGCAGTGCTCAGCGGCTTCCATTCTACGAGCAGTACTTC | CASSAQRLPFYEQYF
TRBJ1-6 | TRBV28 | once | TRBD1 | TGTGCCAGCAGTCCTGGACAGGGAGGGTCACCCCTCCACTTT | CASSPGQGGSPLHF
TRBJ1-2 | TRBV9 | - | TRBD1 | TGTGCCAGCAGCGTAGCGCGGGACAGGGTTACCTTC | CASSVARDRVTF
TRBJ2-2 | TRBV7-8 | - | TRBD1 | TGTGCCAGCAGCGTAGGGACAGGGGGCTTCGCAAACACCGGGGAGCTGTTTTTT | CASSVGTGGFANTGELFF
TRBJ2-7 | TRBV6-1 | - | TRBD1 | TGTGCCAGCAGTGAAATGACAGGGGGCTCCTACGAGCAGTACTTC | CASSEMTGGSYEQYF
TRBJ1-2 | TRBV28 | - | - | TGTGCCAGCAGGGGACACGGGTATACCGGCTACACCTTC | CASRGHGYTGYTF